A selection of T cell receptor beta chains follows, all from one sample in a study of graft-versus-host responses after intestinal transplantation. The data were produced by immunoSEQ multiplex PCR, yet TCRdb's version contains in-frame clones alone and is incomplete. This table holds about 21,000 clones, around 41% found once. The source was alloreactive CD8+ T cells from a mixed lymphocyte reaction culture, collected before intestinal transplant. These receptors all come from a human patient who received an intestinal transplant. The CDR3 runs from the conserved cysteine through the conserved F or W. A D gene is named only where the DNA matches it firmly. Rows may omit the clone size; those that give it use once, few, many or a size class.

d_call: NA; v_call: TRBV19; j_call: TRBJ2-7; clone_size: NA; cdr3_nt: TGTGCCAGTAGTATAGCCGGGACATCCTACGAGCAGTACTTC; cdr3_aa: CASSIAGTSYEQYF
d_call: TRBD1; v_call: TRBV6-5; j_call: TRBJ2-1; clone_size: NA; cdr3_nt: TGTGCCAGCAGTCAGGACAGGGGCGCCTACAATGAGCAGTTCTTC; cdr3_aa: CASSQDRGAYNEQFF
d_call: NA; v_call: TRBV7-9; j_call: TRBJ1-1; clone_size: NA; cdr3_nt: TGTGCCAGCAGCTTAGTGAGATCTATTGGAGCTTTCTTT; cdr3_aa: CASSLVRSIGAFF
d_call: NA; v_call: TRBV20-1; j_call: TRBJ1-2; clone_size: medium-sized; cdr3_nt: TGCAGTGCTGGGGCTAACTATGGCTACACCTTC; cdr3_aa: CSAGANYGYTF
d_call: TRBD1; v_call: TRBV5-1; j_call: TRBJ2-7; clone_size: NA; cdr3_nt: TGCGCCAGCAGCGCCGACAGGGGCCAGTACTTC; cdr3_aa: CASSADRGQYF
d_call: NA; v_call: TRBV7-9; j_call: TRBJ1-3; clone_size: NA; cdr3_nt: TGTGCCAGCAGCTTAGTCACAGGGAAAGGGGGAAACACCATATATTTT; cdr3_aa: CASSLVTGKGGNTIYF
d_call: NA; v_call: TRBV6-5; j_call: TRBJ2-7; clone_size: NA; cdr3_nt: TGTGCCAGCAGTTACTCGTCGGCTGGGGCCTACGAGCAGTACTTC; cdr3_aa: CASSYSSAGAYEQYF
d_call: TRBD1; v_call: TRBV7-9; j_call: TRBJ2-7; clone_size: NA; cdr3_nt: TGTGCCAGCAGCTTAGGGGTGGGACAGGGCCGCTCCTACGAGCAGTACTTC; cdr3_aa: CASSLGVGQGRSYEQYF
d_call: NA; v_call: TRBV9; j_call: TRBJ1-1; clone_size: few; cdr3_nt: TGTGCCAGCAGCCCCCAGATATCCACTGAAGCTTTCTTT; cdr3_aa: CASSPQISTEAFF
d_call: TRBD2; v_call: TRBV6-1; j_call: TRBJ2-1; clone_size: few; cdr3_nt: TGTGCCAGCGTTTGGGGAGCGGGATCCTACAATGAGCAGTTCTTC; cdr3_aa: CASVWGAGSYNEQFF
d_call: NA; v_call: TRBV28; j_call: TRBJ2-1; clone_size: few; cdr3_nt: TGTGCCAGCGGGGATTTTGTAATCGGTGAGCAGTTCTTC; cdr3_aa: CASGDFVIGEQFF
d_call: TRBD1; v_call: TRBV6-1; j_call: TRBJ2-7; clone_size: NA; cdr3_nt: TGTGCCAGCGGGAGACAGGGGCGTCCCTACGAGCAGTACTTC; cdr3_aa: CASGRQGRPYEQYF
d_call: NA; v_call: TRBV9; j_call: TRBJ1-3; clone_size: medium-sized; cdr3_nt: TGTGCCAGCAGCTCGTCTTTCTCTGGAAACACCATATATTTT; cdr3_aa: CASSSSFSGNTIYF
d_call: NA; v_call: TRBV25-1; j_call: TRBJ2-3; clone_size: NA; cdr3_nt: TGTGCCAGCAGTGAATATCCAGGGCTCCCGGTCGATACGCAGTATTTT; cdr3_aa: CASSEYPGLPVDTQYF
d_call: TRBD2; v_call: TRBV4-1; j_call: TRBJ2-5; clone_size: NA; cdr3_nt: TGCGCCAGCAGCCAATACGGGGCTAGCGGGACCCCCGCGACCCAGTACTTC; cdr3_aa: CASSQYGASGTPATQYF
d_call: NA; v_call: TRBV5-4; j_call: TRBJ2-1; clone_size: once; cdr3_nt: TGTGCCAGCAGCTTACAAAATGAGCAGTTCTTC; cdr3_aa: CASSLQNEQFF
d_call: NA; v_call: TRBV5-1; j_call: TRBJ2-5; clone_size: once; cdr3_nt: TGCGCCAGCGCCCCTCATCTGTACCAAGAGACCCAGTACTTC; cdr3_aa: CASAPHLYQETQYF
d_call: TRBD1; v_call: TRBV6-6; j_call: TRBJ1-3; clone_size: medium-sized; cdr3_nt: TGTGCCAGCAGACGGGATCTCACAGGGGCTGGAAACACCATATATTTT; cdr3_aa: CASRRDLTGAGNTIYF
d_call: NA; v_call: TRBV19; j_call: TRBJ1-5; clone_size: NA; cdr3_nt: TGTGCCAGCAGAATCCCTGGGGGGTATCAGCCCCAGCATTTT; cdr3_aa: CASRIPGGYQPQHF
d_call: TRBD2; v_call: TRBV30; j_call: TRBJ2-3; clone_size: NA; cdr3_nt: TGTGCCTGGAGCGGTGGACTAGCGGGGGGGAGAGATACGCAGTATTTT; cdr3_aa: CAWSGGLAGGRDTQYF
d_call: NA; v_call: TRBV29-1; j_call: TRBJ1-5; clone_size: NA; cdr3_nt: TGCAGCGTTGCCCTACAGGGAGGCAATCAGCCCCAGCATTTT; cdr3_aa: CSVALQGGNQPQHF
d_call: TRBD2; v_call: TRBV5-1; j_call: TRBJ2-7; clone_size: NA; cdr3_nt: TGCGCCAGCAGCGCTAGCGGGTCTACCTACGAGCAGTACTTC; cdr3_aa: CASSASGSTYEQYF
d_call: NA; v_call: TRBV6-1; j_call: TRBJ2-7; clone_size: NA; cdr3_nt: TGTGCCAGCAGTGAAGGGCCTCCCCCCTACGAGCAGTACTTC; cdr3_aa: CASSEGPPPYEQYF
d_call: NA; v_call: TRBV7-9; j_call: TRBJ1-1; clone_size: NA; cdr3_nt: TGTGCCAGCAGCTTAGGGACAGCCGGGACTGAAGCTTTCTTT; cdr3_aa: CASSLGTAGTEAFF
d_call: NA; v_call: TRBV29-1; j_call: TRBJ1-2; clone_size: few; cdr3_nt: TGCAGCGTTGAAACAGTATTAATAACCGGCTACACCTTC; cdr3_aa: CSVETVLITGYTF
d_call: NA; v_call: TRBV14; j_call: TRBJ2-1; clone_size: NA; cdr3_nt: TGTGCCAGCAGCCCCCAAATGCTCTACAATGAGCAGTTCTTC; cdr3_aa: CASSPQMLYNEQFF
d_call: NA; v_call: TRBV5-6; j_call: TRBJ1-2; clone_size: NA; cdr3_nt: TGTGCCAGCAGCTTGAGGTACTATGGCTACACCTTC; cdr3_aa: CASSLRYYGYTF
d_call: NA; v_call: TRBV7-9; j_call: TRBJ2-6; clone_size: NA; cdr3_nt: TGTGCCAGCCTAGACAGCTCCTCTGGGGCCAACGTCCTGACTTTC; cdr3_aa: CASLDSSSGANVLTF
d_call: TRBD1; v_call: TRBV18; j_call: TRBJ2-7; clone_size: NA; cdr3_nt: TGTGCCAGCTCACCTACACAGGGGGGTTCCTACGAGCAGTACTTC; cdr3_aa: CASSPTQGGSYEQYF
d_call: TRBD2; v_call: TRBV9; j_call: TRBJ2-3; clone_size: few; cdr3_nt: TGTGCCAGCAGCGTAGGGACTAGCGGCACAGATACGCAGTATTTT; cdr3_aa: CASSVGTSGTDTQYF
d_call: NA; v_call: TRBV4-1; j_call: TRBJ2-1; clone_size: NA; cdr3_nt: TGCGCCAGCAGCCAAGATTGGCACAGTTCCAATGAGCAGTTCTTC; cdr3_aa: CASSQDWHSSNEQFF
d_call: NA; v_call: TRBV6-1; j_call: TRBJ1-5; clone_size: NA; cdr3_nt: TGTGCCAGCAGTAAAGGGGCTACCGGAGGAACTCAGCCCCAGCATTTT; cdr3_aa: CASSKGATGGTQPQHF
d_call: NA; v_call: TRBV28; j_call: TRBJ1-3; clone_size: NA; cdr3_nt: TGTGCCAGCAGTTTGACGGCACCAAACACCATATATTTT; cdr3_aa: CASSLTAPNTIYF
d_call: NA; v_call: TRBV25-1; j_call: TRBJ1-4; clone_size: NA; cdr3_nt: TGTGCCAGTGGATATGCAACTAATGAAAAACTGTTTTTT; cdr3_aa: CASGYATNEKLFF
d_call: NA; v_call: TRBV2; j_call: TRBJ2-7; clone_size: NA; cdr3_nt: TGTGCCAGCAGTGAAGGTGGATCAAACTCCTACGAGCAGTACTTC; cdr3_aa: CASSEGGSNSYEQYF
d_call: TRBD1; v_call: TRBV18; j_call: TRBJ2-1; clone_size: once; cdr3_nt: TGTGCCAGCTCACCGGACAGGGGATCCTACAATGAGCAGTTCTTC; cdr3_aa: CASSPDRGSYNEQFF
d_call: NA; v_call: TRBV19; j_call: TRBJ1-3; clone_size: medium-sized; cdr3_nt: TGTGCCAGTAGCCTTTTCTCTGGAAACACCATATATTTT; cdr3_aa: CASSLFSGNTIYF
d_call: NA; v_call: TRBV7-9; j_call: TRBJ2-1; clone_size: NA; cdr3_nt: TGTGCCAGCAGCTTAGCTATAATCGGGGGACATGAGCAGTTCTTC; cdr3_aa: CASSLAIIGGHEQFF
d_call: NA; v_call: TRBV28; j_call: TRBJ2-7; clone_size: NA; cdr3_nt: TGTGCCAGCAGTTACCCCGGGGGCAAAAGCTACGAGCAGTACTTC; cdr3_aa: CASSYPGGKSYEQYF
d_call: NA; v_call: TRBV27; j_call: TRBJ2-7; clone_size: few; cdr3_nt: TGTGCCAGCAGTTTAGGGCCGATCAACTCCTACGAGCAGTACTTC; cdr3_aa: CASSLGPINSYEQYF
d_call: TRBD2; v_call: TRBV14; j_call: TRBJ2-3; clone_size: NA; cdr3_nt: TGTGCCAGCAGCCAGCCGGGACTAGGGAAAACAGATACGCAGTATTTT; cdr3_aa: CASSQPGLGKTDTQYF
d_call: NA; v_call: TRBV7-9; j_call: TRBJ1-3; clone_size: NA; cdr3_nt: TGTGCCAGCAGCTTAGACAGCTCTGGAAACACCATATATTTT; cdr3_aa: CASSLDSSGNTIYF
d_call: NA; v_call: TRBV11-2; j_call: TRBJ1-5; clone_size: NA; cdr3_nt: TGTGCCAGCAGCTTAGATGGACAGAGCAATCAGCCCCAGCATTTT; cdr3_aa: CASSLDGQSNQPQHF
d_call: TRBD1; v_call: TRBV5-1; j_call: TRBJ1-1; clone_size: NA; cdr3_nt: TGCGCCAGCAGCACGGGACAGCCGAACACTGAAGCTTTCTTT; cdr3_aa: CASSTGQPNTEAFF
d_call: NA; v_call: TRBV29-1; j_call: TRBJ1-5; clone_size: NA; cdr3_nt: TGCAGCGTCCGGCGGGATAGCAATCAGCCCCAGCATTTT; cdr3_aa: CSVRRDSNQPQHF
d_call: NA; v_call: TRBV6-1; j_call: TRBJ2-7; clone_size: few; cdr3_nt: TGTGCCAGCAGTTCCCTCGGGCTAGCCTACGAGCAGTACTTC; cdr3_aa: CASSSLGLAYEQYF
d_call: TRBD1; v_call: TRBV29-1; j_call: TRBJ2-3; clone_size: NA; cdr3_nt: TGCAGCGCCAGGGACAGGGGGCGAACAGATACGCAGTATTTT; cdr3_aa: CSARDRGRTDTQYF
d_call: NA; v_call: TRBV7-8; j_call: TRBJ1-1; clone_size: once; cdr3_nt: TGTGCCAGCAGCTTCACCGGGACACTGACTGAAGCTTTCTTT; cdr3_aa: CASSFTGTLTEAFF
d_call: NA; v_call: TRBV5-1; j_call: TRBJ1-5; clone_size: few; cdr3_nt: TGCGCCAGCAGCTTGGTCGACAGCTACAATCAGCCCCAGCATTTT; cdr3_aa: CASSLVDSYNQPQHF
d_call: NA; v_call: TRBV29-1; j_call: TRBJ2-3; clone_size: NA; cdr3_nt: TGCAGCGTTGAAGATCCCGCGGGCATCACAGATACGCAGTATTTT; cdr3_aa: CSVEDPAGITDTQYF
d_call: NA; v_call: TRBV19; j_call: TRBJ2-7; clone_size: NA; cdr3_nt: TGTGCCAGTAGTATAGCTATGGGCTACGAGCAGTACTTC; cdr3_aa: CASSIAMGYEQYF
d_call: TRBD2; v_call: TRBV5-6; j_call: TRBJ2-1; clone_size: few; cdr3_nt: TGTGCCAGCAGCTTGTTGAAGGGCGGGGGATACAATGAGCAGTTCTTC; cdr3_aa: CASSLLKGGGYNEQFF
d_call: NA; v_call: TRBV5-6; j_call: TRBJ2-6; clone_size: few; cdr3_nt: TGTGCCAGCAGCTTGGGCGGGGCTTGGGGGGCCAACGTCCTGACTTTC; cdr3_aa: CASSLGGAWGANVLTF
d_call: TRBD2; v_call: TRBV11-3; j_call: TRBJ2-4; clone_size: NA; cdr3_nt: TGTGCCAGCAGAAATTTAGGACTAGCGGTAGCCAAAAACATTCAGTACTTC; cdr3_aa: CASRNLGLAVAKNIQYF